What follows are 31 T cell receptor beta chains derived from one specimen sequenced in a study of CD8+ T cells in alopecia areata. In each case, RNA was isolated and then reverse transcribed into cDNA as the sequencing template. Some clones are missing from TCRdb's copy, which holds only in-frame ones; the method was immunoSEQ multiplex PCR. The data contain some 80,000 clones, approximately 66% of them singletons. Documented treatment: oral pan-JAK inhibitor, 5-10 mg twice daily. Sequencing was performed on CD8+ T cells sorted from blood, taken at week 24, from a patient treated with tofacitinib. The receptors derive from a human donor with alopecia areata.

V gene TRBV27 combines with J gene TRBJ2-5, with 9 bases fitting TRBD1. The CDR3 contains 15 residues. J gave up 5 bases and V 7 bases, and 11 bases lay outside the gene matches. Germline V gene data show CDR1 as MNHEY and CDR2 as SMNVEV (reference sequence). The CDR3 spells CASNPTGGDGETQYF. Here the CDR3 DNA reads TGTGCCAGCAACCCAACAGGGGGCGATGGGGAGACCCAGTACTTC.

The genes are TRBV7-9 and TRBJ2-1; D assignment may be TRBD1 or TRBD2 (5 bases each). The CDR3 runs 14 residues. The ends were cut back, 5 bases at V and 4 bases at J, with 12 bases in the middle. CDR1 and CDR2 from the germline V gene are SEHNR and FQNEAQ (reference sequence). The CDR3, as DNA: TGTGCCAGCAGCACGGGGACCAGGTACAATGAGCAGTTCTTC. Amino acid sequence: CASSTGTRYNEQFF.

The CDR3 sequence: CASSLGWQSTDTQYF. The CDR3 nucleotides are TGTGCCAGCAGCTTAGGATGGCAAAGCACAGATACGCAGTATTTT. The chain uses TRBV7-6 and TRBJ2-3; no clear D gene. The ends were cut back, 1 base at V and 0 bases at J, with 8 bases in the middle. Germline CDR1 reads SGHVS; CDR2 reads FNYEAQ. This CDR3 has 15 amino acids.

The CDR3 nucleotides are TGCAGCGTTGAAGATCTCGGAGTAAGCTATGGCTACACCTTC. Residues: CSVEDLGVSYGYTF. V gene TRBV29-1 combines with J gene TRBJ1-2; D gene unclear. The germline V gene has CDR1 SQVTM and CDR2 ANQGSEA. V was cut by 0 bases and J by 4 bases, with 12 bases left in between. The CDR3 is 14 residues long. The full variable domain, with the rest looked up from reference TRBV29-1 and TRBJ1-2, is SAVISQKPSRDICQRGTSLTIQCQVDSQVTMMFWYRQQPGQSLTLIATANQGSEATYESGFVIDKFPISRPNLTFSTLTVSNMSPEDSSIYLCSVEDLGVSYGYTFGSGTRLTVV.

The chain joins TRBV9 to TRBJ1-2; D unresolved. This CDR3 region has 14 residues. Deletions cut 0 bases from V and 4 bases from J, with 10 bases between. Germline CDR1 and CDR2: SGDLS and YYNGEE. CDR3 region: CASSVGGGIYGYTF. The CDR3 DNA is TGTGCCAGCAGCGTAGGTGGAGGGATCTATGGCTACACCTTC.

The chain couples TRBV27 to TRBJ2-2; D is unresolved. The CDR3 loop spans 12 amino acids. CDR1 MNHEY and CDR2 SMNVEV come from the germline V gene (reference sequence). Trimming took 4 bases from V and 8 from J, leaving 8 bases between them. The CDR3 nucleotides read TGTGCCAGCAGTTCGGCCATGGGGGAGCTGTTTTTT. This sequence encodes CASSSAMGELFF.

The V call is TRBV5-6, the J call TRBJ2-3; TRBD2 aligns across 7 bases. This CDR3 has 17 residues. V lost 10 bases, J lost 0 bases, and 17 bases stayed unmatched. Germline CDR1 and CDR2: SGHDT and YYEEEE. CDR3 in DNA: TGTGCCCGTTACGGACTAGATACTAGAACTAGCACAGATACGCAGTATTTT. This sequence encodes CARYGLDTRTSTDTQYF. Full variable domain (missing parts from reference TRBV5-6 and TRBJ2-3): DAGVTQSPTHLIKTRGQQVTLRCSPKSGHDTVSWYQQALGQGPQFIFQYYEEEERQRGNFPDRFSGHQFPNYSSELNVNALLLGDSALYLCARYGLDTRTSTDTQYFGPGTRLTVL.

The V gene is TRBV28, the J gene TRBJ2-2; 8 bases line up with TRBD2. Germline V gives CDR1 MDHEN, CDR2 SYDVKM. J gave up 7 bases and V 4 bases, and 17 bases lay outside the gene matches. This CDR3 contains 18 residues. Here the CDR3 reads CASSYSERERISSGELFF. CDR3 coding DNA: TGTGCCAGCAGTTATTCAGAGCGGGAGAGGATATCGAGCGGGGAGCTGTTTTTT.

The V gene is TRBV6-5, the J gene TRBJ1-2, with 8 bases that match TRBD1. Germline V gene data show CDR1 as MNHEY and CDR2 as SVGAGI. Trimming removed 5 bases from V and 5 bases from J; junction bases left unmatched: 4. The CDR3 is 13 residues long. The CDR3 sequence: CASSPDRVYGYTF. The CDR3 DNA is TGTGCCAGCAGTCCGGACAGGGTGTATGGCTACACCTTC.

This chain uses TRBV5-1 with TRBJ2-7, with D uncertain. CDR3 length: 13 residues. Per the germline V gene, CDR1 is SGHRS and CDR2 is YFSETQ. Trimming pared 0 bases from V and 1 base from J, leaving 5 bases between. The CDR3 is CASSLDPSYEQYF. CDR3 in DNA: TGCGCCAGCAGCTTGGATCCATCCTACGAGCAGTACTTC.

This clone was seen only once. V and J are TRBV29-1 and TRBJ2-7; D might be TRBD1 (5 bases). Germline assignment: CDR1 SQVTM and CDR2 ANQGSEA. The CDR3 runs to 11 residues. The V end lost 2 bases, the J end lost 6 bases, and 8 bases lay between the germline ends. CDR3 sequence reads: CSVESGIEQYF. DNA of the CDR3: TGCAGCGTTGAATCAGGGATCGAGCAGTACTTC.

V usage is TRBV7-2 and J usage is TRBJ1-5, with no clear D. The V and J ends lost 0 bases and 0 bases respectively, with 9 bases between them. From germline, CDR1 is SGHTA and CDR2 FQGNSA. The CDR3 runs to 16 residues. In DNA, the CDR3 is TGTGCCAGCAGCTTAGCGTCTGATTATAGCAATCAGCCCCAGCATTTT. Its translation is CASSLASDYSNQPQHF.

This clone came up once. The chain joins TRBV9 to TRBJ1-2; weak D call: TRBD1 (5 bases). Trimming removed 3 bases from V and 4 bases from J, with 22 bases in between. Germline assignment: CDR1 SGDLS and CDR2 YYNGEE. CDR3 length: 17 amino acids. The CDR3, as DNA: TGTGCCAGCAGCGGTGACAGAGATTCAGGCTTCGTCTATGGCTACACCTTC. It encodes CASSGDRDSGFVYGYTF.

This rearrangement joins TRBV4-3 to TRBJ1-1; no reliable D call. CDR3 size: 11 residues. Per the germline V gene, CDR1 is LGHNA and CDR2 is YSLEER. V lost 1 base and J 8 bases, leaving 5 bases between the germline ends. The CDR3 DNA follows: TGCGCCAGCAGCCAAGTTCCGGAAGCTTTCTTT. Its protein is CASSQVPEAFF.

The chain is built from TRBV2 and TRBJ2-5; 8 bases line up with TRBD1. This CDR3 has 15 amino acids. V lost 5 bases, J lost 5 bases, and 10 bases stayed unmatched. Germline CDR1 SNHLY, CDR2 FYNNEI. The CDR3 loop is CASSPGGAFGETQYF. DNA of the CDR3: TGTGCCAGCAGTCCAGGGGGCGCTTTCGGGGAGACCCAGTACTTC.

The V call is TRBV5-6, the J call TRBJ1-6; a possible D gene is TRBD1 (6 bases). V shed 2 bases and J shed 13 bases, with 16 bases lying between them. Germline values: CDR1 SGHDT, CDR2 YYEEEE. The length of the CDR3 is 14 residues. This CDR3 is CASSFVGAVDPLHF. CDR3 in DNA: TGTGCCAGCAGCTTTGTGGGGGCCGTTGATCCCCTCCACTTT.

This clone rates as medium-sized. The sample carries other DNA sequences with the same CDR3. The V and J genes are TRBV5-6 and TRBJ2-1; 11 bases line up with TRBD2. Germline V gene sequence: CDR1 SGHDT, CDR2 YYEEEE. V lost 0 bases, J lost 6 bases, and 2 bases stayed unmatched. The CDR3 length is 15 residues. As DNA, the CDR3 is TGTGCCAGCAGCTTGGGCCTAGCGGGGGGCAATGAGCAGTTCTTC. Protein sequence: CASSLGLAGGNEQFF.

The J gene is TRBJ2-7, the V gene TRBV4-1; 7 bases line up with TRBD1. This CDR3 contains 15 residues. The V and J ends lost 3 bases and 0 bases, in that order; junction bases with no gene match: 5. CDR1 and CDR2 from the germline V gene are MGHRA and YSYEKL. In DNA, the CDR3 is TGCGCCAGCAGCCAGGCACAGGGGACCTCCTACGAGCAGTACTTC. Encoded protein: CASSQAQGTSYEQYF.

The chain recombines TRBV9 with TRBJ1-1; D is possibly TRBD1 (6 bases). The CDR3 has 15 amino acids. Between the trimmed V and J ends, which lost 3 bases and 5 bases, there was a span of 17 bases. The germline CDR1 and CDR2 sequences are SGDLS and YYNGEE. DNA of the CDR3: TGTGCCAGCAGCGCCGAGGGGGGCTCGGGAACTGAAGCTTTCTTT. Translating gives CASSAEGGSGTEAFF.

This clone was recorded a few times. The rearrangement joins TRBV19 to TRBJ1-2, with D possibly TRBD1 on 6 matching bases. Germline CDR1 LNHDA, CDR2 SQIVND (reference sequence). V lost 5 bases, J lost 6 bases, and 10 bases lay in between. The CDR3 runs to 12 residues. The CDR3 DNA follows: TGTGCCAGTAGTGGGCCAGGGGATGGCTACACCTTC. Translated: CASSGPGDGYTF.

This clone has just one count. J is TRBJ2-2 and V is TRBV4-3, with D possibly TRBD2 on 5 matching bases. The CDR3 sequence is 16 residues long. The germline V gene has CDR1 LGHNA and CDR2 YSLEER. V lost 4 bases and J 5 bases, leaving 17 bases between the germline ends. The CDR3 sequence is CASSPGVGPATGELFF. The CDR3 DNA follows: TGCGCCAGCAGCCCCGGGGTAGGGCCGGCGACCGGGGAGCTGTTTTTT.

This clone was counted between two and nine times. The rearrangement joins TRBV5-1 to TRBJ1-1; 11 bases map to TRBD1. V lost 0 bases and J lost 7; bases outside the gene matches: 5. This CDR3 comprises 15 residues. Germline-derived CDR1 and CDR2 are SGHRS and YFSETQ. The CDR3 nucleotides read TGCGCCAGCAGCTTGGACGGACAGGGGGCGAGTGAAGCTTTCTTT. It is translated as CASSLDGQGASEAFF.

This chain joins TRBV27 and TRBJ2-4; D gene uncertain. The CDR3 is 13 residues long. Germline CDR1 MNHEY, CDR2 SMNVEV (reference sequence). V was cut by 2 bases and J by 5 bases, with 7 bases left in between. The DNA for the CDR3 is TGTGCCAGCAGTTTAGGGCTGCAAAACATTCAGTACTTC. Its translation: CASSLGLQNIQYF.

Only a few counts were recorded for this clone. This rearrangement joins TRBV7-9 to TRBJ2-5; 10 bases align to TRBD1. CDR1 is SEHNR, CDR2 FQNEAQ, per germline (reference sequence). V lost 3 bases and J lost 3; bases outside the gene matches: 4. The CDR3 covers 15 residues. CDR3: CASSLTGGAEETQYF. The DNA of the CDR3 is TGTGCCAGCAGCTTGACAGGGGGCGCGGAAGAGACCCAGTACTTC.

The rearrangement joins TRBV7-9 to TRBJ2-7; TRBD1 aligns across 7 bases. CDR3 length equals 13 residues. Trimming removed 5 bases from V and 3 bases from J; junction bases left unmatched: 4. Germline values: CDR1 SEHNR, CDR2 FQNEAQ (reference sequence). The CDR3 protein is CASSKTGSYEQYF. The CDR3, as DNA: TGTGCCAGCAGCAAGACAGGGAGCTACGAGCAGTACTTC.

The chain has TRBV29-1 and TRBJ2-2, with D unresolved. Germline V lookup: CDR1 SQVTM, CDR2 ANQGSEA. The CDR3 length is 13 residues. Trimming stripped 2 bases from V and 4 bases from J, with 8 bases between. The CDR3 DNA is TGCAGCGTTGAACCAGAATCCACCGGGGAGCTGTTTTTT. Amino acid sequence: CSVEPESTGELFF.

In its sample, this clone was seen many times. CDR3 sequence: CASGTGIGNTEAFF. In nucleotides, the CDR3 is TGTGCCAGCGGGACAGGGATAGGAAACACTGAAGCTTTCTTT. The gene calls are TRBV9 and TRBJ1-1; 9 bases are a match to TRBD1. Looked up from germline, CDR1 is SGDLS and CDR2 is YYNGEE. CDR3 size: 14 residues. The V gene end was trimmed by 7 bases and the J gene end by 2 bases; junction bases not matched to a gene: 6.

This rearrangement joins TRBV30 to TRBJ2-7; 7 nucleotides line up with TRBD1. Per the germline V gene, CDR1 is GTSNPN and CDR2 is SVGIG (reference sequence). V trimming: 2 bases; J trimming: 1 base; junction bases outside the gene matches: 8. The CDR3 covers 15 residues. In DNA form, the CDR3 reads TGTGCCTGGAGTCGGACAGGCGCTTTTTCCTACGAGCAGTACTTC. Translation: CAWSRTGAFSYEQYF.

This clone was observed a handful of times. V and J are TRBV4-1 and TRBJ2-3; 11 nucleotides line up with TRBD2. The ends lost 2 bases at V and 2 bases at J; junction bases unmatched: 3. From germline, CDR1 is MGHRA and CDR2 YSYEKL. The CDR3 runs to 16 residues. The DNA for the CDR3 is TGCGCCAGCAGCCAAACTAGCGGGGGATACACAGATACGCAGTATTTT. It yields the protein CASSQTSGGYTDTQYF.

This clone was detected only once. The chain has TRBV5-1 and TRBJ2-5; 9 positions agree with TRBD2. V trimming: 5 bases; J trimming: 5 bases; junction bases outside the gene matches: 13. Looked up from germline, CDR1 is SGHRS and CDR2 is YFSETQ. The CDR3 extends over 16 amino acids. The CDR3, as DNA: TGCGCCAGCAGACCTGGTCTAGCGGGGCGCGGGGAGACCCAGTACTTC. It encodes CASRPGLAGRGETQYF.

This clone was seen once. The gene calls are TRBV29-1 and TRBJ2-3; D might be TRBD1 or TRBD2, each matching 5 bases. Germline V CDR1 and CDR2: SQVTM, ANQGSEA. The CDR3 is 17 amino acids. The ends were cut back, 0 bases at V and 10 bases at J, with 26 bases in the middle. CDR3 residues: CSVEDQVGEATGGAQYF. The CDR3 nucleotides are TGCAGCGTTGAAGATCAAGTAGGGGAAGCTACTGGGGGAGCGCAGTATTTT.